This T cell receptor beta chain was sequenced during a study of response to subunit inactivated influenza vaccine. Looked up from germline, CDR1 is SSHAT and CDR2 is FNYEAQ (reference sequence). V gave up 1 base and J gave up 7 bases, with 20 bases separating them. The CDR3 length is 17 residues. MiXCR, run by TCRdb on the RT-PCR reads, gives a single entry per CDR3 protein. This sample has about 800,000 distinct CDR3 sequences, with approximately 22% found just once. Study-level results: Authors proposed each seasonal influenza vaccination draws in few new T cells.

At least ten counts were recorded for this clonotype. Its antigen is not identified. Here the sequenced sample was PBMCs from blood, taken around 5 days after vaccination. This TCR was recovered from a middle-aged man who received an inactivated influenza vaccine. The chain employs TRBV7-7 and TRBJ2-1; a possible D gene is TRBD2 (5 bases). CDR3: CASSLGGSAGSGNEQFF. The CDR3 region has the DNA TGTGCCAGCAGCTTAGGTGGTAGCGCCGGTTCTGGGAATGAGCAGTTCTTC.